Below are 6 T cell receptor beta chains sequenced from a single sample in a study of T-cell memory formation after mild COVID-19. TCRdb re-called the 5' RACE reads through MiXCR, storing one row per CDR3 protein. In the table there are 65,000 to 90,000 distinct CDR3 sequences, roughly 13% of which are singletons. Input material: PBMCs or a T cell subset sorted from them (not recorded which). The receptors come from a man in his late teens or twenties who had mild COVID-19 (a few samples of this study predate the infection). Cell type and time point are not known.

This clonotype turned up a few times. This chain uses TRBV4-3 with TRBJ1-4; D is possibly TRBD1 (5 bases). This CDR3 spans 15 amino acids. Between the trimmed V and J ends, which lost 4 bases and 0 bases, there was a span of 9 bases. Germline loops: CDR1 LGHNA, CDR2 YSLEER. The CDR3 reads CASSLRQPTNEKLFF. The CDR3 DNA follows: TGCGCCAGCAGCCTCAGACAGCCAACTAATGAAAAACTGTTTTTT.

The table lists this clonotype with many counts. The chain is built from TRBV10-2 and TRBJ2-7; D might be TRBD1 (5 bases). CDR1 WSHSY and CDR2 SAAADI come from the germline V gene. V was clipped by 0 bases and J by 2 bases, with 8 bases between them. The CDR3 is 14 residues long. The CDR3 nucleotides read TGCGCCAGCAGTGAGTCGTGGGGCCCCTACGAGCAGTACTTC. Translating gives CASSESWGPYEQYF.

This clonotype has a count of ten or more. The V gene is TRBV2, the J gene TRBJ2-3; maybe TRBD2 (6 bases). The CDR3 runs to 14 residues. The germline V and J ends were trimmed by 4 bases and 2 bases, with 10 bases remaining between them. Germline assignment: CDR1 SNHLY and CDR2 FYNNEI. The CDR3 bases are TGTGCCAGCAGTGCGGGGGTCTCCACAGATACGCAGTATTTT. This encodes CASSAGVSTDTQYF.

The chain recombines TRBV21-1 with TRBJ2-7; the tabulated D call, TRBD2, remains unverified against the DNA. TRBV21-1 is assigned pseudogene status. The CDR3 contains 13 residues. The CDR3 DNA follows: TGTGCCAGCAGGCGGGCAGTCTTCTACGAGCAGTACTTC. Protein sequence: CASRRAVFYEQYF.

The chain joins TRBV7-9 to TRBJ1-5; the match to TRBD1 covers 9 bases. V was pared by 6 bases and J by 5 bases, with 11 bases of the junction left unmatched. In germline, CDR1 is SEHNR, CDR2 FQNEAQ (reference sequence). The CDR3 consists of 16 residues. Here the CDR3 reads CASSPAGQGIYQPQHF. As DNA, the CDR3 is TGTGCCAGCAGTCCCGCAGGACAGGGGATCTATCAGCCCCAGCATTTT.

This clonotype has at least ten counts. The gene calls are TRBV25-1 and TRBJ1-1; no clear D gene. Trimming shortened V by 8 bases and J by 1 base, and 8 bases separated the two germline ends. This CDR3 is built from 12 residues. Per germline, CDR1 MGHDK and CDR2 SYGVNS. The CDR3 coding sequence is TGTGCCAGCGGGCGACAGAACACTGAAGCTTTCTTT. Translation gives CASGRQNTEAFF. Supplemented by reference TRBV25-1 and TRBJ1-1, the full variable domain reads EADIYQTPRYLVIGTGKKITLECSQTMGHDKMYWYQQDPGMELHLIHYSYGVNSTEKGDLSSESTVSRIRTEHFPLTLESARPSHTSQYLCASGRQNTEAFFGQGTRLTVV.